A selection of T cell receptor beta chains follows, all from one sample in a study of cytomegalovirus exposure and HLA in healthy donors. Sequencing used immunoSEQ multiplex PCR; TCRdb keeps in-frame clones, though not all of them. The sample contains about 220,000 clones, roughly 84% of which appear only once. The sequenced sample consisted of PBMCs. These receptors originate from a boy between 2 and 10 years old in good health and CMV-seronegative. Each CDR3 is given with its conserved first and last residue. Fields, in order: clone size, J gene, D gene, V gene, CDR3 protein, CDR3 DNA. D genes are given only for firm matches. Clone size is not always given. Where it is, it says once, few, many or a class for expanded clones.

>few|TRBJ2-7|TRBD2|TRBV7-2
CASSLGTSGTSGYEQYF
TGTGCCAGCAGCTTAGGTACGTCCGGGACTAGCGGCTACGAGCAGTACTTC
>.|TRBJ1-1|TRBD1|TRBV5-5
CASSWTGSNTEAFF
TGTGCCAGCAGCTGGACAGGCAGTAACACTGAAGCTTTCTTT
>.|TRBJ1-5|TRBD1|TRBV6-5
CASRTGGRNQPQHF
TGTGCCAGCAGAACAGGGGGGAGAAATCAGCCCCAGCATTTT
>.|TRBJ1-2|TRBD1|TRBV4-1
CASSRTRTGDGYTF
TGCGCCAGCAGCCGGACCCGCACAGGGGATGGCTACACCTTC
>.|TRBJ1-6|.|TRBV14
CASSQNTGYNSPLHF
TGTGCCAGCAGCCAAAATACAGGGTATAATTCACCCCTCCACTTT
>.|TRBJ2-5|TRBD2|TRBV7-2
CASSQRGETQYF
TGTGCCAGCAGTCAGCGGGGGGAGACCCAGTACTTC
>.|TRBJ1-3|.|TRBV18
CASSPLEGLSGNTIYF
TGTGCCAGCTCACCATTGGAGGGACTCTCTGGAAACACCATATATTTT
>.|TRBJ2-1|TRBD1|TRBV2
CASSEALTGTGLDNEQFF
TGTGCCAGCAGTGAAGCCCTGACCGGGACAGGGCTCGACAATGAGCAGTTCTTC
>once|TRBJ2-5|.|TRBV4-1
CASSQDRSQETQYF
TGCGCCAGCAGCCAAGATCGGAGCCAAGAGACCCAGTACTTC
>.|TRBJ2-3|TRBD2|TRBV25-1
CASSRRTSGVADTQYF
TGTGCCAGCAGTCGACGGACTAGCGGGGTAGCAGATACGCAGTATTTT